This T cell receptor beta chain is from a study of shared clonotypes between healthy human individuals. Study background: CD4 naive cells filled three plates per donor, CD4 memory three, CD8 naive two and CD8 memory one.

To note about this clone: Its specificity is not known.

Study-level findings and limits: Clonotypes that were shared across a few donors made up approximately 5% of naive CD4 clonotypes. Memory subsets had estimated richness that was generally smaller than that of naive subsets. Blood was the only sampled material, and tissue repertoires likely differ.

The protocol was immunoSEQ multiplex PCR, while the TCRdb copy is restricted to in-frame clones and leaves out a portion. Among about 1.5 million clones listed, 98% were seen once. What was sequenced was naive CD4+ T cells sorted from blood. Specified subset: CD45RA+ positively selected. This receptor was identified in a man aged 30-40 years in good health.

Here the CDR3 reads CASSLDTGNTIYF. CDR3 nucleotides: TGTGCCAGCAGTTTAGATACTGGAAACACCATATATTTT. The genes are TRBV27 and TRBJ1-3; D is unresolved. V was pared by 2 bases and J by 2 bases, with 4 bases between. The CDR3 is 13 residues long. Per the germline V gene, CDR1 is MNHEY and CDR2 is SMNVEV (reference sequence).